The 26 T cell receptor beta chains below all came from one sample that was sequenced in a study of Tregs in tolerant kidney transplant recipients. Clones were sequenced by immunoSEQ multiplex PCR, and TCRdb holds only the in-frame ones, with some missing. With around 30,000 clones in the sample, the ten largest clones hold under 2%. Related graft donors supplied nonmyeloablative bone marrow transplants, and mixed chimerism was transient. Sequencing was performed on CD4+ T cells from blood (PBMCs), taken 24 months after the transplant. The receptors here all came from a human patient who received a combined kidney and bone marrow transplant. Some T cells may have originated in the graft donor.

Details on this clone: The CDR3 end lies 3 residues beyond the end of the read and is filled in from the germline J gene. The chain is built from TRBV10-3 and TRBJ1-5, with TRBD1 as a possible D gene (5 bases). The germline CDR1 and CDR2 sequences are ENHRY and SYGVKD. Deletions cut 0 bases from V and 3 bases from J, with 6 bases between. The CDR3 consists of 14 residues. The chain's CDR3 is CAISESTANQPQHF. Incomplete CDR3 DNA: TGTGCCATCAGTGAGTCGACAGCCAATCAGCCC.

On this clone itself: From the germline J gene comes the end of the CDR3, since the read stops 3 residues before it. This chain connects TRBV30 to TRBJ1-1, with D hard to call. V was trimmed by 1 base and J by 7 bases, leaving 7 bases between them. Germline V gene data show CDR1 as GTSNPN and CDR2 as SVGIG (reference sequence). CDR3 length equals 11 residues. The CDR3 region is CAWSASGEAFF. The part of the CDR3 DNA that was read is TGTGCCTGGAGTGCCTCAGGTGAA.

Concerning this clone itself: Coverage ceases 3 residues before the CDR3 finishes, and the germline J gene fills in the end. The rearrangement uses TRBV7-3 and TRBJ2-1; 15 nucleotides align to TRBD2. The CDR3 has 15 residues. Germline CDR1 SGHTA, CDR2 FQGTGA. The J segment lost 7 bases and the V segment lost 5 bases, leaving 3 bases of the junction unmatched. The part of the CDR3 DNA that was read is TGTGCCAGCAGCCAGGGACTAGCGGGAGGAAATGAG. Encoded protein: CASSQGLAGGNE. The CDR3 reads in full as CASSQGLAGGNEQFF.

Regarding this clone: The read halts 3 residues ahead of the CDR3 end, with the missing end drawn from the germline J gene. The chain combines TRBV6-1 with TRBJ1-1, with TRBD1 as a possible D gene (6 bases). The CDR3 loop spans 14 amino acids. Trimming removed 0 bases from V and 4 bases from J, with 9 bases in between. CDR1 and CDR2 from the germline V gene are MNHNS and SASEGT. CDR3 DNA (partial): TGTGCCAGCAGTGAAGCGGGAGGGGGCACTGAA. Its translation is CASSEAGGGTE. The CDR3 as a whole reads CASSEAGGGTEAFF.

Comments on this clone: The read halts 3 residues ahead of the CDR3 end, with the missing end drawn from the germline J gene. The chain recombines TRBV30 with TRBJ2-3, with 10 bases fitting TRBD2. The germline V gene has CDR1 GTSNPN and CDR2 SVGIG (reference sequence). V was clipped by 4 bases and J by 6 bases; unmatched bases: 10. The CDR3 covers 15 residues. CDR3 sequence: CAWICLAGEGDTQYF. CDR3 DNA (partial): TGTGCCTGGATTTGTCTAGCGGGAGAGGGGGATACG.

As for this clone: The read ends 3 residues shy of where the CDR3 ends; the end is completed using the germline J gene. The J gene is TRBJ2-3, the V gene TRBV13, with D possibly called TRBD1 or TRBD2 (5 bases each). CDR1 PRHDT and CDR2 FYEKMQ come from the germline V gene (reference sequence). This CDR3 spans 16 amino acids. Trimming took off 5 bases at V and 1 base at J, with 16 bases between the two ends. The part of the CDR3 DNA that was read is TGTGCCAGCAGCCCCCCGTTACGAGGGGGCACAGATACG. As protein: CASSPPLRGGTDT. The CDR3 reads in full as CASSPPLRGGTDTQYF.

A word on this clone: The read ends 3 residues before the CDR3 terminus; that terminus is restored from the germline J gene. The chain combines TRBV20-1 with TRBJ2-7; TRBD2 agrees at 9 bases. The CDR3 is 14 residues long. Per germline, CDR1 DFQATT and CDR2 SNEGSKA (reference sequence). The J segment lost 6 bases and the V segment lost 0 bases, leaving 6 bases of the junction unmatched. CDR3 DNA, as far as it was read: TGCAGTGCTAGAGAGGTAGCGGGAGCGGGCGAG. Translated: CSAREVAGAGE. The whole CDR3 sequence reads CSAREVAGAGEQYF.

Remarks on this clone: The CDR3 end lies 3 residues beyond the end of the read and is filled in from the germline J gene. The V and J genes are TRBV5-1 and TRBJ1-1; 9 positions agree with TRBD1. This CDR3 has 14 amino acids. CDR1 and CDR2 (germline): SGHRS, YFSETQ. V gave up 5 bases and J gave up 5 bases; unmatched junction bases: 7. The CDR3 bases that were read are TGCGCCAGCAGGACCGGGACAGGGAAAACTGAA. Translated: CASRTGTGKTE. The full CDR3 reads CASRTGTGKTEAFF.

To note about this clone: The read ends 3 residues before the CDR3 terminus; that terminus is restored from the germline J gene. The chain uses TRBV7-9 and TRBJ1-6, with no clear D. The CDR3 extends over 15 amino acids. From germline, CDR1 is SEHNR and CDR2 FQNEAQ (reference sequence). The ends were cut back, 2 bases at V and 7 bases at J, with 12 bases in the middle. CDR3 loop: CASSLRGSQNSPLHF. The sequenced part of the CDR3 DNA is TGTGCCAGCAGCTTACGGGGAAGTCAGAATTCACCC.

Worth noting for this clone: The CDR3 extends 3 residues past the end of the read, so its final part is completed from the germline J gene. The V call is TRBV11-2, the J call TRBJ1-2, with TRBD1 identical over 10 bases. J gave up 7 bases and V 5 bases, and 4 bases lay outside the gene matches. The CDR3 contains 13 residues. CDR1 and CDR2 (germline): SGHAT, FQNNGV. CDR3 DNA, as far as it was read: TGTGCCAGCAGCCCCGGGACAGGGGTTGGC. Protein: CASSPGTGVG. The entire CDR3 is CASSPGTGVGYTF.

Points on this clone: The sequence runs out 3 residues before the end of the CDR3; the remainder is reconstructed from the germline J gene. The V call is TRBV5-5, the J call TRBJ1-1; tentatively, D is TRBD1 (6 bases). The CDR3 covers 14 residues. The V gene's germline CDR1 is SGHKS and CDR2 YYEKEE (reference sequence). V gave up 2 bases and J gave up 5 bases, with 13 bases separating them. Partial CDR3 DNA: TGTGCCAGCAGCTTCCTGTCAACAGGGACTGAA. Its protein is CASSFLSTGTE. The whole CDR3 protein is CASSFLSTGTEAFF.

A note on this clone: The CDR3 end falls 3 residues outside the read, so it is completed with the germline J gene. The chain recombines TRBV19 with TRBJ1-5; D is ambiguous. Trimming took 1 base from V and 0 from J, leaving 13 bases between them. CDR1 and CDR2 (germline): LNHDA, SQIVND (reference sequence). The CDR3 loop spans 17 amino acids. The covered CDR3 bases are TGTGCCAGTAGTATAGTCTTCGGGGTCACTAGCAATCAGCCC. This translates into CASSIVFGVTSNQP. The entire CDR3 reads CASSIVFGVTSNQPQHF.

With respect to this clone: The read stops 3 residues short of the end of the CDR3; the missing end is completed from the germline J gene. The chain recombines TRBV19 with TRBJ2-3, with a possible D match to TRBD1 (7 bases). This CDR3 is 15 amino acids long. The ends were cut back, 7 bases at V and 5 bases at J, with 19 bases in the middle. From germline, CDR1 is LNHDA and CDR2 SQIVND (reference sequence). The CDR3 DNA, read in part, is TGTGCCAGTACCTATGGAGGGGGCTATGGAGATACG. Its protein product is CASTYGGGYGDT. The entire CDR3 protein reads CASTYGGGYGDTQYF.

To note about this clone: The read ends 3 residues shy of where the CDR3 ends; the end is completed using the germline J gene. The chain couples TRBV7-2 to TRBJ2-1; 10 bases fit TRBD1. The CDR3 consists of 15 residues. Germline V gene sequence: CDR1 SGHTA, CDR2 FQGNSA. V dropped 4 bases and J dropped 6; count of bases not matched to a gene: 6. The sequenced CDR3 bases are TGTGCCAGCAGCTCTTGGGACAGGGGAACCAATGAG. It yields the protein CASSSWDRGTNE. The whole CDR3 is CASSSWDRGTNEQFF.

On this clone: Coverage ceases 3 residues before the CDR3 finishes, and the germline J gene fills in the end. This chain connects TRBV10-2 to TRBJ1-5; a weak D match, TRBD1 (6 bases). The V and J ends lost 4 bases and 4 bases respectively, with 8 bases between them. The V gene's germline CDR1 is WSHSY and CDR2 SAAADI. The CDR3 runs to 13 residues. The DNA read from the CDR3 is TGCGCCAGCAGTGGGACAGAGAATCAGCCC. Translation: CASSGTENQP. The full CDR3 reads CASSGTENQPQHF.

With regard to this clone: The observed sequence ends 3 residues before the CDR3 terminus, with the missing tail filled in from the germline J gene. This chain uses TRBV7-8 with TRBJ1-2; D uncertain. The CDR3 loop spans 12 amino acids. Germline V gene sequence: CDR1 SGHVS, CDR2 FQNEAQ. The CDR3 reads CASSPPVGGYTF. The sequenced CDR3 bases are TGTGCCAGCAGCCCCCCCGTCGGGGGC.

As regards this clone: The observed sequence ends 3 residues before the CDR3 terminus, with the missing tail filled in from the germline J gene. This chain joins TRBV20-1 and TRBJ2-5, with a possible D match to TRBD2 (6 bases). Looked up from germline, CDR1 is DFQATT and CDR2 is SNEGSKA (reference sequence). The ends were cut back, 3 bases at V and 4 bases at J, with 9 bases in the middle. The CDR3 length is 12 residues. Here the CDR3 reads CSAREGLETQYF. CDR3 DNA, as far as it was read: TGCAGTGCTAGGGAGGGTCTAGAGACC.

Details on this clone: The CDR3 end falls 3 residues outside the read, so it is completed with the germline J gene. This sequence joins TRBV19 and TRBJ2-1, with D unclear. CDR1 is LNHDA, CDR2 SQIVND, per germline (reference sequence). V was clipped by 0 bases and J by 1 base, with 13 bases between them. The CDR3 sequence is 17 residues long. CDR3 loop: CASSIEGQFSSYNEQFF. The CDR3 DNA, read in part, is TGTGCCAGTAGTATAGAGGGCCAGTTCTCTTCCTACAATGAG.

Worth noting for this clone: The CDR3 extends 3 residues past the end of the read, so its final part is completed from the germline J gene. This chain links TRBV2 with TRBJ2-1, with 9 bases lining up with TRBD2. Germline V lookup: CDR1 SNHLY, CDR2 FYNNEI. The CDR3 is 13 residues long. With 8 bases clipped from V and 8 bases from J, the junction kept 7 bases outside the gene matches. CDR3 loop: CASRIAGVDEQFF. The part of the CDR3 DNA that was read is TGTGCCAGCCGAATAGCGGGAGTGGATGAG. The whole variable domain, remainder taken from reference TRBV2 and TRBJ2-1, is EPEVTQTPSHQVTQMGQEVILRCVPISNHLYFYWYRQILGQKVEFLVSFYNNEISEKSEIFDDQFSVERPDGSNFTLKIRSTKLEDSAMYFCASRIAGVDEQFFGPGTRLTVL.

On this clone: Sequencing ends 3 residues short of the CDR3 end; the germline J gene provides the rest. V usage is TRBV7-2 and J usage is TRBJ2-7, with 7 bases lining up with TRBD1. CDR3 length: 13 amino acids. The V gene's germline CDR1 is SGHTA and CDR2 FQGNSA. Trimming removed 5 bases from V and 3 bases from J; junction bases left unmatched: 4. The CDR3 loop is CASSDRDSYEQYF. Partial CDR3 DNA: TGTGCCAGCAGCGACCGGGACAGCTACGAG.

About this clone: Read sequence stops 3 residues before the CDR3 end, and the germline J gene provides the missing end. The chain recombines TRBV30 with TRBJ2-2; D is uncertain. CDR3 length: 14 residues. The V and J ends lost 1 base and 2 bases respectively, with 8 bases between them. Germline V gives CDR1 GTSNPN, CDR2 SVGIG (reference sequence). CDR3 protein: CAWSGLVNTGELFF. The covered CDR3 bases are TGTGCCTGGAGTGGTTTAGTTAACACCGGGGAG.

A remark on this clone: The CDR3 end lies 3 residues beyond the end of the read and is filled in from the germline J gene. The gene calls are TRBV7-2 and TRBJ1-1; no firm D call. The germline gives CDR1 SGHTA, CDR2 FQGNSA. The CDR3 runs 13 residues. Trimming cost V 5 bases and J 0 bases, with 7 bases left between them. Partial CDR3 DNA: TGTGCCAGCAGCCCTTCTATGAACACTGAA. Amino acid sequence: CASSPSMNTE. From start to end, the CDR3 is CASSPSMNTEAFF.

In regard to this clone: The read stops 3 residues short of the end of the CDR3; the missing end is completed from the germline J gene. The chain has TRBV5-5 and TRBJ2-3; a weak D match, TRBD1 (5 bases). The CDR3 length is 14 residues. Germline loops: CDR1 SGHKS, CDR2 YYEKEE (reference sequence). Trimming cost V 2 bases and J 0 bases, with 7 bases left between them. This CDR3 is CASSFQGSTDTQYF. The DNA read from the CDR3 is TGTGCCAGCAGCTTCCAGGGCAGCACAGATACG.

CDR3 protein: CASSNRQGSYEQYF. CDR3 DNA, as far as it was read: TGTGCCAGCAGCAACCGACAGGGCTCCTACGAG. This rearrangement joins TRBV7-2 to TRBJ2-7; TRBD1 matches at 7 bases. The CDR3 end lies 3 residues beyond the end of the read and is filled in from the germline J gene. This CDR3 comprises 14 residues. The ends lost 5 bases at V and 0 bases at J; junction bases unmatched: 4. Germline CDR1 reads SGHTA; CDR2 reads FQGNSA.

As to this clone: The read gets to within 3 residues of the CDR3 end, and the germline J gene fills in the rest. The chain employs TRBV29-1 and TRBJ2-1, with 12 bases fitting TRBD2. The ends lost 3 bases at V and 4 bases at J; junction bases unmatched: 16. CDR1 is SQVTM, CDR2 ANQGSEA, per germline. This CDR3 has 19 amino acids. The chain's CDR3 is CSVERGTRLAGDIYNEQFF. CDR3 bases read: TGCAGCGTTGAGAGGGGGACCCGACTAGCGGGAGATATTTACAATGAG.

On this clone: Read coverage stops 3 residues before the CDR3 terminus; the germline J gene supplies the remainder. The genes are TRBV5-1 and TRBJ2-7; 9 bases match TRBD1. The CDR3 has 14 amino acids. Germline CDR1 reads SGHRS; CDR2 reads YFSETQ. The V gene end was trimmed by 4 bases and the J gene end by 6 bases; junction bases not matched to a gene: 8. CDR3 bases read: TGCGCCAGCAGCAACAGGGGGCAGCCGTCCGAG. Translated, it gives CASSNRGQPSE. The entire CDR3 protein is CASSNRGQPSEQYF.